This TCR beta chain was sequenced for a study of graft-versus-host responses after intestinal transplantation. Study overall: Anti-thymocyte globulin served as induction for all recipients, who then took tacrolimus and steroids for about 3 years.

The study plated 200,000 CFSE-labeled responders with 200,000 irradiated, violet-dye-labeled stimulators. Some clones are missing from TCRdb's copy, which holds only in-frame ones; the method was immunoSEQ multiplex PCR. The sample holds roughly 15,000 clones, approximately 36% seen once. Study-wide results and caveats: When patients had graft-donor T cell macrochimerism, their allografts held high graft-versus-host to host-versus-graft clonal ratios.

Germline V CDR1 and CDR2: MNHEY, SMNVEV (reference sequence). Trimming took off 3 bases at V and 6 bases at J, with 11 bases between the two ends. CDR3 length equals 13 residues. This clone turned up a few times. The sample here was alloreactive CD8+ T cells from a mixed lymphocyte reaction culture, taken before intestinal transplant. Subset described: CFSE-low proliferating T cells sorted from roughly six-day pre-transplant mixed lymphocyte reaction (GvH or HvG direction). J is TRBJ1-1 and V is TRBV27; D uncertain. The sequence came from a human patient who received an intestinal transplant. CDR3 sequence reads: CASSFSPGAEAFF. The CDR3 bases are TGTGCCAGCAGTTTTTCTCCGGGCGCTGAAGCTTTCTTT.